The 26 T cell receptor beta chains below all came from one sample that was sequenced in a study of blood T cells in healthy people across ages. The use of a sample-barcoded 5' primer and a J-beta primer mix characterized a second PCR of roughly 7 to 12 cycles. TCRdb ran MiXCR on the 5' RACE reads and lists one entry per CDR3 protein. The table shows about 570,000 distinct CDR3 sequences, with 27% occurring only once. The material sequenced was blood. Receptor source: a woman aged 65 to 85 in good health.

The rearrangement uses TRBV5-5 and TRBJ1-4, with D possibly matching TRBD1 (5 bases). Trimming shortened V by 4 bases and J by 5 bases, and 12 bases separated the two germline ends. The CDR3 is 14 amino acids. Germline values: CDR1 SGHKS, CDR2 YYEKEE (reference sequence). This chain's CDR3 is CASSPGRVNEKLFF. CDR3 in DNA: TGTGCCAGCAGCCCGGGACGGGTAAATGAAAAACTGTTTTTT.

This chain uses TRBV7-2 with TRBJ2-3; no clear D gene. CDR1 is SGHTA, CDR2 FQGNSA, per germline. The CDR3 totals 13 residues. Trimming stripped 2 bases from V and 6 bases from J, with 9 bases between. CDR3 DNA: TGTGCCAGCAGCTTATCCCGAGAGGATACGCAGTATTTT. Residues: CASSLSREDTQYF.

This clonotype was observed a handful of times. This rearrangement joins TRBV29-1 to TRBJ2-2, with 7 bases matching TRBD1. J lost 0 bases, V lost 5 bases, and 6 bases had no gene match. Germline V gene data show CDR1 as SQVTM and CDR2 as ANQGSEA. This CDR3 is built from 15 residues. The CDR3 region is CSVQGDSANTGELFF. Written as DNA, the CDR3 is TGCAGCGTTCAGGGGGACAGCGCGAACACCGGGGAGCTGTTTTTT.

The count of this clonotype is one. The CDR3 sequence is CASSLTAKAEAFF. For the CDR3, the DNA is TGTGCCAGCAGCTTGACGGCCAAGGCTGAAGCTTTCTTT. V is TRBV7-9 and J is TRBJ1-1; D not resolved. This CDR3 spans 13 amino acids. V shed 3 bases and J shed 6 bases, with 11 bases lying between them. The V gene's germline CDR1 is SEHNR and CDR2 FQNEAQ (reference sequence).

J is TRBJ2-2 and V is TRBV7-2; perhaps TRBD2 as D (6 bases). The CDR3 totals 17 residues. Per the germline V gene, CDR1 is SGHTA and CDR2 is FQGNSA. V was trimmed by 2 bases and J by 5 bases, leaving 18 bases between them. CDR3 sequence: CASSLNREVMVTGELFF. DNA for the CDR3: TGTGCCAGCAGCTTAAATAGGGAGGTCATGGTGACCGGGGAGCTGTTTTTT.

The CDR3 is CASSILGNTIYF. CDR3 coding DNA: TGTGCCAGTAGTATCCTAGGAAACACCATATATTTT. The rearrangement joins TRBV19 to TRBJ1-3; D remains unclear. Between the trimmed V and J ends, which lost 3 bases and 4 bases, there was a span of 4 bases. CDR1 is LNHDA and CDR2 is SQIVND in the germline V gene (reference sequence). The CDR3 totals 12 residues.

This clonotype was detected many times. The V gene is TRBV20-1, the J gene TRBJ2-7; 7 bases align to TRBD1. Trimming at V came to 5 bases and at J to 4 bases, leaving 5 bases not matched to a gene. Germline V gene lookup returns CDR1 DFQATT and CDR2 SNEGSKA (reference sequence). This CDR3 has 12 amino acids. CDR3 nucleotide sequence: TGCAGTGCTCCGGGACAGTCTTACGAGCAGTACTTC. Its protein is CSAPGQSYEQYF.

The V gene is TRBV12-3 or TRBV12-4, the J gene TRBJ1-6, with TRBD1 identical over 11 bases. J was trimmed by 9 bases and V by 6 bases; bases with no gene match: 4. This CDR3 is built from 14 residues. CDR3 sequence (DNA): TGTGCCAGCAGAGGGACAGGGGGGCGTTCACCCCTCCACTTT. Its protein is CASRGTGGRSPLHF.

This clonotype was seen only a few times. The junction and the germline gene differ at one end; a read error may be behind it. The CDR3 region is CASSVEANTGELFF. CDR3 nucleotides: TGTGCCAGCAGTGTTGAAGCGAACACCGGGGAGCTGTTCTTT. The genes are TRBV6-1 and TRBJ2-2, with D possibly matching TRBD2 (5 bases). Per germline, CDR1 MNHNS and CDR2 SASEGT. CDR3 size: 14 residues.

This chain links TRBV6-1 with TRBJ2-3; the match to TRBD2 covers 15 bases. Per germline, CDR1 MNHNS and CDR2 SASEGT. The CDR3 covers 15 residues. With 4 bases clipped from V and 4 bases from J, the junction kept 0 bases outside the gene matches. The CDR3 reads CASSGTSGGADTQYF. CDR3 in DNA: TGTGCCAGCAGTGGGACTAGCGGGGGGGCAGATACGCAGTATTTT.

The V call is TRBV25-1, the J call TRBJ1-4; 10 bases align to TRBD1. The V segment lost 5 bases and the J segment 8 bases; nucleotides outside the gene matches: 8. The germline gives CDR1 MGHDK, CDR2 SYGVNS. This CDR3 spans 15 amino acids. The CDR3 bases are TGTGCCAGCAGTTATCCCGGGACAGGGGACGAAAAACTGTTTTTT. Translated, it gives CASSYPGTGDEKLFF.

In DNA, the CDR3 is TGTGCCAGCAGCCCCTCCCGATCGAGTGGATCCTACAATGAGCAGTTCTTC. Translation gives CASSPSRSSGSYNEQFF. This chain links TRBV14 with TRBJ2-1, with D uncertain. Germline V gene data show CDR1 as SGHDN and CDR2 as FVKESK. V was clipped by 4 bases and J by 1 base, with 17 bases between them. The CDR3 extends over 17 amino acids.

The rearrangement uses TRBV29-1 and TRBJ2-7; D is perhaps TRBD1 (5 bases). Germline lookup yields CDR1 SQVTM and CDR2 ANQGSEA. CDR3 length: 12 residues. V lost 5 bases, J lost 2 bases, and 10 bases lay in between. CDR3 bases: TGCAGCGTTCTCTCAGGGACCTACGAGCAGTACTTC. This gives the protein CSVLSGTYEQYF.

This clonotype was found a few times. The rearrangement uses TRBV7-9 and TRBJ1-1; 7 nucleotides line up with TRBD1. The CDR3 loop spans 14 amino acids. CDR1 is SEHNR, CDR2 FQNEAQ, per germline (reference sequence). The V segment lost 2 bases and the J segment 6 bases; nucleotides outside the gene matches: 6. The CDR3 loop is CASSLYQGDPEAFF. In DNA form, the CDR3 reads TGTGCCAGCAGCTTATACCAGGGGGACCCTGAAGCTTTCTTT.

Notes on this clonotype: One end of the junction is discordant with germline, which a read error may explain. The V gene is TRBV5-5, the J gene TRBJ2-5; tentatively, D is TRBD2 (5 bases). This CDR3 is 15 amino acids long. The V gene's germline CDR1 is SGHKS and CDR2 YYEKEE (reference sequence). The CDR3 region has the DNA TGTGCCAGCAGATTGGGAGCTGGACTGGAAGAGACCCAGTACTTC. Translating it yields CASRLGAGLEETQYF. The variable domain in full, completed from reference TRBV5-5 and TRBJ2-5, reads DAGVTQSPTHLIKTRGQQVTLRCSPISGHKSVSWYQQVLGQGPQFIFQYYEKEERGRGNFPDRFSARQFPNYSSELNVNALLLGDSALYLCASRLGAGLEETQYFGPGTRLLVL.

V usage is TRBV6-6 and J usage is TRBJ1-4; D remains unclear. V lost 6 bases, J lost 4 bases, and 15 bases lay in between. The germline gives CDR1 MNHNY, CDR2 SVGAGI (reference sequence). The CDR3 covers 15 residues. CDR3 DNA: TGTGCCAGCAGGCCCCCGGAGGGCGGTAATGAAAAACTGTTTTTT. Translation: CASRPPEGGNEKLFF.

The chain recombines TRBV21-1 with TRBJ1-2; the table's D call, TRBD1, was not checked against the DNA. TRBV21-1 is noted as a pseudogene. The CDR3 covers 15 residues. CDR3 residues: CASSKAFLAGNGYTF. The CDR3 DNA follows: TGTGCCAGCAGCAAAGCTTTCTTGGCAGGGAATGGCTACACCTTC.

This clonotype was seen a few times. The rearrangement joins TRBV7-2 to TRBJ2-5; D is perhaps TRBD1 or TRBD2 (5 bases each). The end of the DNA fits TRBJ2-7 better, so the J call may be wrong. The CDR3 is 14 residues long. Germline V gene sequence: CDR1 SGHTA, CDR2 FQGNSA. The DNA of the CDR3 is TGTGCCAGCAGCTTAAGGGACCAGGTCTACGAGCAGTACTTC. It yields the protein CASSLRDQVYEQYF.

This clonotype was picked up many times. The J gene is TRBJ1-4, the V gene TRBV6-1; no definite D call. V was trimmed by 6 bases and J by 4 bases, leaving 6 bases between them. Germline V gives CDR1 MNHNS, CDR2 SASEGT. This CDR3 contains 12 residues. For the CDR3, the DNA is TGTGCCAGCAGAGGGATTAATGAAAAACTGTTTTTT. As protein: CASRGINEKLFF.

The chain links TRBV12-3 or TRBV12-4 to TRBJ1-2; D is uncertain. V lost 3 bases and J 5 bases, leaving 13 bases between the germline ends. This CDR3 contains 14 residues. DNA of the CDR3: TGTGCCAGCAGTTTGAGGAGGGCCACATATGGCTACACCTTC. Its translation is CASSLRRATYGYTF.

In its sample, this clonotype was seen a few times. V is TRBV30 and J is TRBJ1-6; TRBD1 might be the D (5 bases). Germline V lookup: CDR1 GTSNPN, CDR2 SVGIG (reference sequence). This CDR3 region has 13 residues. V was trimmed by 4 bases and J by 7 bases, leaving 11 bases between them. Written as DNA, the CDR3 is TGTGCCTGGAAAGGGGTACGGAATTCACCCCTCCACTTT. Protein product: CAWKGVRNSPLHF. The complete variable domain, with remaining parts taken from reference TRBV30 and TRBJ1-6, reads SQTIHQWPATLVQPVGSPLSLECTVEGTSNPNLYWYRQAAGRGLQLLFYSVGIGQISSEVPQNLSASRPQDRQFILSSKKLLLSDSGFYLCAWKGVRNSPLHFGNGTRLTVT.

This chain joins TRBV2 and TRBJ2-2; 7 nucleotides align to TRBD2. V dropped 8 bases and J dropped 3; count of bases not matched to a gene: 12. This CDR3 region has 16 residues. Germline V gene lookup returns CDR1 SNHLY and CDR2 FYNNEI. CDR3: CASSHGLGRDTGELFF. CDR3 DNA: TGTGCCAGCTCACATGGACTAGGTCGGGACACCGGGGAGCTGTTTTTT.

This clonotype was seen ten or more times. This chain joins TRBV20-1 and TRBJ2-5; tentative D call: TRBD1 (6 bases). The CDR3 is 13 amino acids. Per the germline V gene, CDR1 is DFQATT and CDR2 is SNEGSKA (reference sequence). DNA for the CDR3: TGCAGCAAAAGACGGACAGCGAAAGAGACCCAGTACTTC. This gives the protein CSKRRTAKETQYF.

This clonotype has ten or more counts. This chain uses TRBV4-2 with TRBJ2-3, with D perhaps being TRBD1 or TRBD2 (5 bases each). Trimming stripped 4 bases from V and 0 bases from J, with 11 bases between. Germline lookup yields CDR1 LGHNA and CDR2 YNFKEQ. This CDR3 has 15 residues. DNA of the CDR3: TGTGCCAGCAGCCTACCGGGACCCAGCACAGATACGCAGTATTTT. Its translation: CASSLPGPSTDTQYF.

J is TRBJ2-6 and V is TRBV18; 8 bases match TRBD1. The CDR3 is 15 amino acids. Germline V gene lookup returns CDR1 KGHSH and CDR2 LQKENI. V gave up 8 bases and J gave up 2 bases; unmatched junction bases: 5. The CDR3 sequence is CASVRQGPGANVLTF. The CDR3 DNA follows: TGTGCCAGCGTAAGACAGGGGCCTGGGGCCAACGTCCTGACTTTC. The full variable domain, with the rest looked up from reference TRBV18 and TRBJ2-6, is NAGVMQNPRHLVRRRGQEARLRCSPMKGHSHVYWYRQLPEEGLKFMVYLQKENIIDESGMPKERFSAEFPKEGPSILRIQQVVRGDSAAYFCASVRQGPGANVLTFGAGSRLTVL.

This clonotype showed up many times. The gene calls are TRBV12-3 or TRBV12-4 and TRBJ2-5; no clear D. The ends were cut back, 5 bases at V and 3 bases at J, with 10 bases in the middle. This CDR3 spans 13 amino acids. As DNA, the CDR3 is TGTGCCAGCAGTCTCGACCTGGAAGAGACCCAGTACTTC. Protein product: CASSLDLEETQYF.